Sequencing of this T cell receptor beta chain was carried out in a study of pediatric ulcerative colitis. Regarding the study as a whole: Compared with controls, ulcerative colitis showed greater blood-rectum clone sharing.

Method: immunoSEQ multiplex PCR; TCRdb's copy keeps in-frame clones and lacks some. The table has tens of thousands of clones, roughly 72% seen once. One to two pinch biopsies were taken from the rectum during colonoscopy. Trimming left V 5 bases short and J 5 bases short, with 15 bases between. The CDR3 totals 15 residues. The germline gives CDR1 LNHDA, CDR2 SQIVND (reference sequence). Turning to this clone: What it binds is not known.

The chain links TRBV19 to TRBJ1-4; the D is unclear. The sequence was collected from a boy aged 5-17 years with moderate ulcerative colitis. The sequenced sample was gut tissue. As DNA, the CDR3 is TGTGCCAGTAGTCGCATACGGGGTCAAAATGAAAAACTGTTTTTT. Residues: CASSRIRGQNEKLFF.